Shown below are 14 T cell receptor beta chains from a single sample sequenced in a study of cytomegalovirus exposure and HLA in healthy donors. This PCR relied on a set of 60 Vbeta primers and 13 Jbeta primers. The data were produced by immunoSEQ multiplex PCR, yet TCRdb's version contains in-frame clones alone and is incomplete. The top ten clones hold more than 2.5% of a sample with 150,000 to 200,000 clones, around 64% of them seen once. Sequenced material: PBMCs. Receptors were obtained from a woman in her twenties or thirties in good health and CMV-seronegative.

V gene TRBV2 combines with J gene TRBJ1-1; D call uncertain. Germline V lookup: CDR1 SNHLY, CDR2 FYNNEI. V dropped 7 bases and J dropped 2 bases, with 11 bases sitting between them. The CDR3 length is 13 residues. The CDR3 region is CASTQLLNTEAFF. The DNA of the CDR3 is TGTGCCAGCACTCAACTTTTAAACACTGAAGCTTTCTTT.

V gene TRBV7-6 combines with J gene TRBJ2-7; 8 bases agree with TRBD1. The V and J ends lost 2 bases and 7 bases, in that order; junction bases with no gene match: 7. The V gene's germline CDR1 is SGHVS and CDR2 FNYEAQ. The CDR3 loop spans 14 amino acids. The DNA for the CDR3 is TGTGCCAGCAGCTTATGGGCAGGGGGCTATGAGCAGTACTTC. This encodes CASSLWAGGYEQYF.

This clone was observed a few times. The V call is TRBV19, the J call TRBJ1-2, with 9 bases identical to TRBD1. This CDR3 contains 14 residues. J gave up 4 bases and V 5 bases, and 5 bases lay outside the gene matches. Germline V CDR1 and CDR2: LNHDA, SQIVND (reference sequence). The CDR3 reads CASSADRGVYGYTF. As DNA, the CDR3 is TGTGCCAGTAGTGCCGACAGGGGGGTCTATGGCTACACCTTC.

The chain carries TRBV5-6 and TRBJ1-6; TRBD1 might be the D (6 bases). V lost 0 bases and J lost 0, with 10 bases in between. Per the germline V gene, CDR1 is SGHDT and CDR2 is YYEEEE. This CDR3 region has 17 residues. CDR3 bases: TGTGCCAGCAGCTTGGGGGACATCAGCTCCTATAATTCACCCCTCCACTTT. It translates to CASSLGDISSYNSPLHF.

The chain recombines TRBV6-4 with TRBJ2-1; unclear D gene. The germline V and J ends were trimmed by 3 bases and 6 bases, with 9 bases remaining between them. This CDR3 contains 13 residues. The germline V gene has CDR1 MRHNA and CDR2 SNTAGT. CDR3 protein: CASSESTINEQFF. DNA for the CDR3: TGTGCCAGCAGTGAATCGACAATCAATGAGCAGTTCTTC.

This chain's CDR3 is CATSKERGAQETQYF. Here the CDR3 DNA reads TGTGCCACCAGCAAGGAGCGGGGGGCCCAAGAGACCCAGTACTTC. The rearrangement uses TRBV15 and TRBJ2-5; TRBD2 matches at 9 bases. Germline CDR1 LNHNV, CDR2 YYDKDF (reference sequence). The CDR3 consists of 15 residues. V lost 4 bases and J lost 1; bases outside the gene matches: 4. Supplemented by reference TRBV15 and TRBJ2-5, the full variable domain reads DAMVIQNPRYQVTQFGKPVTLSCSQTLNHNVMYWYQQKSSQAPKLLFHYYDKDFNNEADTPDNFQSRRPNTSFCFLDIRSPGLGDTAMYLCATSKERGAQETQYFGPGTRLLVL.

The chain couples TRBV7-6 to TRBJ2-5; TRBD2 aligns across 9 bases. The germline CDR1 and CDR2 sequences are SGHVS and FNYEAQ. This CDR3 has 14 residues. Germline trimming cut 3 bases from V and 6 bases from J; bases unmatched to any gene: 5. The CDR3 is CASSFSGRTKTQYF. DNA of the CDR3: TGTGCCAGCAGCTTTAGCGGGAGAACGAAGACCCAGTACTTC.

The chain recombines TRBV7-2 with TRBJ2-5; D uncertain. V lost 1 base, J lost 0 bases, and 12 bases lay in between. Germline V gene lookup returns CDR1 SGHTA and CDR2 FQGNSA. CDR3 size: 16 residues. The CDR3 sequence is CASSLGPLDNQETQYF. As DNA, the CDR3 is TGTGCCAGCAGCTTAGGGCCCCTTGACAACCAAGAGACCCAGTACTTC.

The chain employs TRBV5-4 and TRBJ1-4; maybe TRBD1 (6 bases). There are 14 residues in the CDR3. The germline CDR1 and CDR2 sequences are SGHNT and YYREEE (reference sequence). V was trimmed by 1 base and J by 10 bases, leaving 14 bases between them. CDR3 loop: CASSLQDSGGKLFF. As DNA, the CDR3 is TGTGCCAGCAGCTTGCAGGACAGCGGGGGAAAACTGTTTTTT. The full variable domain, with the rest looked up from reference TRBV5-4 and TRBJ1-4, is ETGVTQSPTHLIKTRGQQVTLRCSSQSGHNTVSWYQQALGQGPQFIFQYYREEENGRGNFPPRFSGLQFPNYSSELNVNALELDDSALYLCASSLQDSGGKLFFGSGTQLSVL.

The rearrangement links TRBV30 to TRBJ2-3, with 7 bases lining up with TRBD2. This CDR3 has 14 amino acids. The germline V gene has CDR1 GTSNPN and CDR2 SVGIG (reference sequence). The V and J ends lost 5 bases and 6 bases, in that order; junction bases with no gene match: 11. Here the CDR3 reads CAWAPGPGRDTQYF. As DNA, the CDR3 is TGTGCCTGGGCTCCGGGACCCGGGAGGGATACGCAGTATTTT.

The DNA for the CDR3 is TGTGCCAGCAGCCAACAGGGAAATGAGCAGTTCTTC. Its protein product is CASSQQGNEQFF. The chain employs TRBV5-6 and TRBJ2-1; D might be TRBD1 (6 bases). CDR3 length: 12 amino acids. Germline CDR1 SGHDT, CDR2 YYEEEE. The V end lost 4 bases, the J end lost 7 bases, and 9 bases lay between the germline ends. The whole variable domain, remainder taken from reference TRBV5-6 and TRBJ2-1, is DAGVTQSPTHLIKTRGQQVTLRCSPKSGHDTVSWYQQALGQGPQFIFQYYEEEERQRGNFPDRFSGHQFPNYSSELNVNALLLGDSALYLCASSQQGNEQFFGPGTRLTVL.

This sequence joins TRBV7-7 and TRBJ2-5; 9 bases line up with TRBD2. The CDR3 runs 16 residues. CDR1 and CDR2 from the germline V gene are SSHAT and FNYEAQ (reference sequence). J lost 5 bases, V lost 1 base, and 8 bases had no gene match. The CDR3: CASSLVAGAPQETQYF. The CDR3 coding sequence is TGTGCCAGCAGCTTAGTAGCGGGGGCCCCCCAGGAGACCCAGTACTTC.

The chain joins TRBV4-2 to TRBJ2-1; 7 bases map to TRBD1. Germline-derived CDR1 and CDR2 are LGHNA and YNFKEQ. J gave up 6 bases and V 3 bases, and 5 bases lay outside the gene matches. The CDR3 length is 14 residues. CDR3 sequence reads: CASSHTGTVNEQFF. The CDR3 DNA reads TGTGCCAGCAGCCATACCGGGACAGTCAATGAGCAGTTCTTC.

The chain combines TRBV11-1 with TRBJ1-2; D is possibly TRBD1 (6 bases). V was shortened by 0 bases and J by 6 bases, with 14 bases between the two germline ends. The V gene's germline CDR1 is SGHAT and CDR2 FQDESV (reference sequence). This CDR3 spans 15 amino acids. The CDR3 DNA sequence: TGTGCCAGCAGCTTAGCGCCGACAGGTACCGATGGCTACACCTTC. This encodes CASSLAPTGTDGYTF. Using reference TRBV11-1 and TRBJ1-2 for the parts outside the CDR3, the full variable domain is EAEVAQSPRYKITEKSQAVAFWCDPISGHATLYWYRQILGQGPELLVQFQDESVVDDSQLPKDRFSAERLKGVDSTLKIQPAELGDSAMYLCASSLAPTGTDGYTFGSGTRLTVV.